A single T cell receptor (beta chain) is shown here with its context. Its antigen is not identified. These data come from a study of vaccination and CD4 T cells after COVID-19. The overall study: Among convalescent patients, three were sampled at day 14 and at days 161 to 241 post-vaccination. Regarding the study as a whole: Within convalescent individuals, 304 out of 307 vaccine-specific clones proved to be spike mono-reactive.

Indicated time point: late sampling 161 to 241 days after vaccination in three convalescent patients. Trimming shortened V by 0 bases and J by 2 bases, and 6 bases separated the two germline ends. Germline CDR1 and CDR2: MGHRA and YSYEKL. CDR3 length: 14 residues. From the PCR reads, TCRdb called clonotypes with MiXCR, one entry per CDR3 protein. Of about 40,000 distinct CDR3 sequences listed, 36% are singletons. The clonotype originates from a human donor who had recovered from COVID-19. This chain connects TRBV4-1 to TRBJ2-3; unclear D gene. The specimen comprised CD4+ T cells from blood, sampled about 7 months after SARS-CoV-2 vaccination. CDR3: CASSQELVTDTQYF. Written as DNA, the CDR3 is TGCGCCAGCAGCCAAGAGCTCGTCACAGATACGCAGTATTTT.